This T cell receptor (beta chain) emerged from a study of blood T cell repertoires in COVID-19. Study as a whole: COVID-19 samples, acute and convalescent, were from the United States, Italy and Spain. Nucleic acid was either cDNA or gDNA, and it came from T cells, B-cell-depleted T cells, or PBMCs.

How the authors handled the data: Nucleated cell number was recorded as an estimate derived from reference gene primer amplification. TCRdb keeps only in-frame clones here, not all; method: immunoSEQ multiplex PCR. The D gene and trimming were derived from the DNA, and the V and J assignments and clone size from that table. The profile shows about 180,000 clones, 83% of them singletons. The CDR3 is made up of 13 amino acids. This receptor was taken from a human donor in a cohort sampled during active COVID-19. This rearrangement joins TRBV21-1 to TRBJ2-1; the listed D gene, TRBD2, was not tested against the DNA. TRBV21-1 constitutes a pseudogene. Sequenced input: peripheral blood. The CDR3 protein is CASISPGIYEQFF. CDR3 nucleotide sequence: TGTGCCAGCATTAGTCCGGGGATATATGAGCAGTTCTTC.